These 7 T cell receptor beta chains came from one sample sequenced in a study of T cells in women clearing cervical HPV infection. TCRdb keeps only in-frame clones here, not all; method: immunoSEQ multiplex PCR. The ten top clones account for roughly 7.3%, within a sample of approximately 31,000 clones. The material sequenced was blood buffy coat. These TCRs come from a woman between 18 and 75 years old with a cervical HPV16 infection that either progressed to CIN3+ or cleared (not recorded which).

Concerning this clone itself: The read halts 3 residues ahead of the CDR3 end, with the missing end drawn from the germline J gene. The chain employs TRBV19 and TRBJ1-2, with D perhaps matching TRBD1 (6 bases). The CDR3 contains 15 residues. Germline V gene data show CDR1 as LNHDA and CDR2 as SQIVND (reference sequence). The covered CDR3 bases are TGTGCCAGTAGTATAGGGGCTAGCGGGGGCTACGAC. Translating gives CASSIGASGGYD. The CDR3 reads in full as CASSIGASGGYDYTF.

A word on this clone: Read sequence stops 3 residues before the CDR3 end, and the germline J gene provides the missing end. The chain uses TRBV20-1 and TRBJ2-1; 12 nucleotides line up with TRBD2. Germline CDR1 DFQATT, CDR2 SNEGSKA (reference sequence). CDR3 length: 15 amino acids. The V segment lost 3 bases and the J segment 9 bases; nucleotides outside the gene matches: 9. Incomplete CDR3 DNA: TGCAGTGCTAGGTGGGCTAGCGGGGGGGCCAGTGAG. This translates into CSARWASGGASE. The CDR3 as a whole reads CSARWASGGASEQFF.

As for this clone: The read is 3 residues too short to cover the CDR3 end, so that end is filled in from the germline J gene. The V gene is TRBV20-1, the J gene TRBJ2-5; D not resolved. Germline CDR1 and CDR2: DFQATT and SNEGSKA (reference sequence). The CDR3 is 13 amino acids. V was clipped by 1 base and J by 4 bases, with 10 bases between them. The part of the CDR3 DNA that was read is TGCAGTGCTAGAGTCACGACGGGAGAGACC. It is translated as CSARVTTGET. The full CDR3 reads CSARVTTGETQYF.

About this clone itself: The CDR3 goes on 3 residues after the read ends, and that part is filled in from the germline J gene. The genes are TRBV18 and TRBJ1-1; D is unclear. Germline CDR1 and CDR2: KGHSH and LQKENI. Trimming took off 3 bases at V and 5 bases at J, with 7 bases between the two ends. This CDR3 has 12 residues. The CDR3 reads CASSPARTEAFF. CDR3 DNA (partial): TGTGCCAGCTCACCCGCAAGGACTGAA.

As to this clone: The read terminates 3 residues before the CDR3 end, so the remaining end is supplied by the germline J gene. This chain uses TRBV12-5 with TRBJ1-5; 8 nucleotides align to TRBD1. Germline-derived CDR1 and CDR2 are LGHNT and FRNRAP. V lost 1 base to trimming and J lost 4 bases; unmatched junction nucleotides: 12. The CDR3 is made up of 18 amino acids. This CDR3 is CASGLETGTGIGNQPQHF. CDR3 bases read: TGTGCTAGTGGTTTGGAGACCGGGACAGGCATCGGGAATCAGCCC.

Comment on this clone: The read terminates 3 residues ahead of where the CDR3 ends, so the germline J gene completes it. This chain connects TRBV20-1 to TRBJ1-2, with TRBD1 matching 7 bases. The CDR3 has 17 residues. Germline V gene data show CDR1 as DFQATT and CDR2 as SNEGSKA (reference sequence). The CDR3 here is CSARDRIRDSLSRGYTF. CDR3 bases read: TGCAGTGCTAGAGATCGGATTAGGGACAGCTTATCAAGGGGC.

On this clone itself: The read stops 3 residues short of the end of the CDR3; the missing end is completed from the germline J gene. The chain joins TRBV11-3 to TRBJ2-6; TRBD2 matches 8 bases. Germline CDR1 and CDR2: SGHNT and YENEEA. This CDR3 is 12 amino acids long. The DNA read from the CDR3 is TGTGCCAGCAGCCGCACGGGGGGGTTC. It encodes CASSRTGGF. The full CDR3 protein is CASSRTGGFLTF.